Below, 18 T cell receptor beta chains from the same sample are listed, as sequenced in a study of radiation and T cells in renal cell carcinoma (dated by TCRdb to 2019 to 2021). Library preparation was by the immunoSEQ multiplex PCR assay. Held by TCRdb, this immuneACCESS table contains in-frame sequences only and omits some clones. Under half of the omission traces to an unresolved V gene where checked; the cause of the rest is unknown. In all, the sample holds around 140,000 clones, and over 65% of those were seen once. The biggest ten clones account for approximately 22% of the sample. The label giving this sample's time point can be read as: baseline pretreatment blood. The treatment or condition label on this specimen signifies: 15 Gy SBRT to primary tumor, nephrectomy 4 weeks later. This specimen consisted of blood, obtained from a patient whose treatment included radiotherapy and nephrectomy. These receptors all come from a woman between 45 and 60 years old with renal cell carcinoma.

In DNA form, the CDR3 reads TGTGCCAGCAGCGGAACAGGGGATATCGCCGGGGAGCTGTTTTTT. Translating gives CASSGTGDIAGELFF. V is TRBV9 and J is TRBJ2-2; 7 bases fit TRBD1. Germline lookup yields CDR1 SGDLS and CDR2 YYNGEE. This CDR3 is 15 amino acids long. V shed 3 bases and J 6 bases; nucleotides not matched to a gene: 8.

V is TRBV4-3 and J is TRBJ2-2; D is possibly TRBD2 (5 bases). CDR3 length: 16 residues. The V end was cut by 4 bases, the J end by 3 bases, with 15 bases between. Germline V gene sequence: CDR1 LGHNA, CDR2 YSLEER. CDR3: CASSLASTRDTGELFF. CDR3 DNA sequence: TGCGCCAGCAGCCTTGCCTCTACGAGGGACACCGGGGAGCTGTTTTTT.

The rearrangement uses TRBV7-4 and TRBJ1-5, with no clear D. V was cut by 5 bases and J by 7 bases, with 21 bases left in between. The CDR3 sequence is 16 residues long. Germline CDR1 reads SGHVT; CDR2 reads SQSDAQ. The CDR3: CASSPNRSICSQPQHF. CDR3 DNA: TGTGCCAGCAGCCCTAATCGTTCAATCTGTAGCCAGCCCCAGCATTTT. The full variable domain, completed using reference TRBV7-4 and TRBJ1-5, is GAGVSQSPRYKVAKRGRDVALRCDSISGHVTLYWYRQTLGQGSEVLTYSQSDAQRDKSGRPSGRFSAERPERSVSTLKIQRTEQGDSAVYLCASSPNRSICSQPQHFGDGTRLSIL.

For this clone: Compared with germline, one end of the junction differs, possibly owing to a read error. The CDR3, as DNA: TGTGCCAGCAGCCAAGATTCTGGTGCCAACGTCCTGACTTTC. Its protein product is CASSQDSGANVLTF. J is TRBJ2-6 and V is TRBV4-2; no firm D call. The germline V gene has CDR1 LGHNA and CDR2 YNFKEQ. The CDR3 is 14 amino acids.

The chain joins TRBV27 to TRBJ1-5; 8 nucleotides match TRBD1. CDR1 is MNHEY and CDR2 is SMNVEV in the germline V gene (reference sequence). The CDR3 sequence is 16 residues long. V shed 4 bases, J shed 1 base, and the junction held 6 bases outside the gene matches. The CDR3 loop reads CASSSLWDRSNQPQHF. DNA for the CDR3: TGTGCCAGCAGTTCCCTGTGGGACAGGAGCAATCAGCCCCAGCATTTT.

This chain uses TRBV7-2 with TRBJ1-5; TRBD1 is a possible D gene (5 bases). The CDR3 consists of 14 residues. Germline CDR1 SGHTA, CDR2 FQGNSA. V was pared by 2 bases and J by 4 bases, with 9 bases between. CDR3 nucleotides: TGTGCCAGCAGCTTACGGGGACTTAATCAGCCCCAGCATTTT. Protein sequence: CASSLRGLNQPQHF.

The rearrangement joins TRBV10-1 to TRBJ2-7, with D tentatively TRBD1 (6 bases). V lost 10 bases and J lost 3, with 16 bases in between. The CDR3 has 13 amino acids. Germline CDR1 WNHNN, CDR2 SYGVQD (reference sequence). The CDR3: CATSRGGSYEQYF. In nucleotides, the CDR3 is TGCGCCACCTCCAGGGGTGGGAGCTACGAGCAGTACTTC.

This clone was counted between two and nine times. CDR3 amino acids: CASSLTSRGTYEQYF. The CDR3, as DNA: TGTGCCAGCAGTTTAACTAGCCGGGGGACCTACGAGCAGTACTTC. This chain uses TRBV6-5 with TRBJ2-7; D is possibly TRBD2 (6 bases). Germline CDR1 is MNHEY and CDR2 is SVGAGI. V gave up 4 bases and J gave up 2 bases, with 15 bases separating them. The CDR3 has 15 residues.

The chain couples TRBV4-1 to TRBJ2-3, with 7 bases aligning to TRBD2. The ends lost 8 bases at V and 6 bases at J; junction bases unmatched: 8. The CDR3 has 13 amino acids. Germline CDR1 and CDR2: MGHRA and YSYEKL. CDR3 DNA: TGCGCCAGCGCGAAACCAGCGGGGGATACGCAGTATTTT. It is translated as CASAKPAGDTQYF.

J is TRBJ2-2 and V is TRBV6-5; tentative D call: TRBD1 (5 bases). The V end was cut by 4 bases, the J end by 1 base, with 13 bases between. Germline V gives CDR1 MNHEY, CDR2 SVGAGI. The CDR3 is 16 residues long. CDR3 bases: TGTGCCAGCAGTTCCCCCCTCAGGGTGAACACCGGGGAGCTGTTTTTT. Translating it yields CASSSPLRVNTGELFF.

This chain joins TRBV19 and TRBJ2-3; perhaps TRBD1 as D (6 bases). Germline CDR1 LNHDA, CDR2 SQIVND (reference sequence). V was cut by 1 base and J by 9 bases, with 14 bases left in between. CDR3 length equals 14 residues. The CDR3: CASSIGSSGGTQYF. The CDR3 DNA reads TGTGCCAGTAGTATAGGTAGTAGTGGGGGCACGCAGTATTTT.

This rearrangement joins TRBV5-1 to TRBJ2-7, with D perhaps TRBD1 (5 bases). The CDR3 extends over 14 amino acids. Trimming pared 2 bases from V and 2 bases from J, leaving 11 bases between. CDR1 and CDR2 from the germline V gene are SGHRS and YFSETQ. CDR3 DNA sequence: TGCGCCAGCAGCTTCCCGGACATTACCTACGAGCAGTACTTC. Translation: CASSFPDITYEQYF.

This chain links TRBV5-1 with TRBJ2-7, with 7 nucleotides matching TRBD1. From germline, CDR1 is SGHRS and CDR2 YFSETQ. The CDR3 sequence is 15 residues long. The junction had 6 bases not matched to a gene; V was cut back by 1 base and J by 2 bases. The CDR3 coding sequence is TGCGCCAGCAGCTTGACCAGAGACAGGGCCTACGAGCAGTACTTC. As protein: CASSLTRDRAYEQYF.

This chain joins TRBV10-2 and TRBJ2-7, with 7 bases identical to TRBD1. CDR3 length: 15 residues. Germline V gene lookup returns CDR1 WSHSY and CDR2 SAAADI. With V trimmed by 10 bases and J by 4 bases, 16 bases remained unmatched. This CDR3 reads CATQSQTGRGYEQYF. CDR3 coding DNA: TGCGCCACCCAATCCCAGACCGGCAGGGGGTACGAGCAGTACTTC.

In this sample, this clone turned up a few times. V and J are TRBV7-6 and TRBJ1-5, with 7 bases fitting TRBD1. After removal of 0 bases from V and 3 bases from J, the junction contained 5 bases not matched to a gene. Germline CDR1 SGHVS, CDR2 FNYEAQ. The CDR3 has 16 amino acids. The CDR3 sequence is CASSLAPGQLNQPQHF. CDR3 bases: TGTGCCAGCAGCTTAGCGCCGGGACAGCTCAATCAGCCCCAGCATTTT.

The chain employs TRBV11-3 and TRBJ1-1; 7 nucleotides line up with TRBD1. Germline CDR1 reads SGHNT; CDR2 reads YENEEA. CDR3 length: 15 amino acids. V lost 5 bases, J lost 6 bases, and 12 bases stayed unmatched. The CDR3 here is CASSARTGDFAEAFF. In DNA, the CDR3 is TGTGCCAGCAGCGCGCGCACAGGGGATTTCGCTGAAGCTTTCTTT.

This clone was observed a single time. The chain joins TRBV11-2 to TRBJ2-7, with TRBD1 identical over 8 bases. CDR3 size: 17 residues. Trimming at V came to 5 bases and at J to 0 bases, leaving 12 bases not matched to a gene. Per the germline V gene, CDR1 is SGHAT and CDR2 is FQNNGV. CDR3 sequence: CASSAPRRTGYSYEQYF. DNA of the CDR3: TGTGCCAGCAGCGCGCCGAGGAGGACAGGGTACTCCTACGAGCAGTACTTC.

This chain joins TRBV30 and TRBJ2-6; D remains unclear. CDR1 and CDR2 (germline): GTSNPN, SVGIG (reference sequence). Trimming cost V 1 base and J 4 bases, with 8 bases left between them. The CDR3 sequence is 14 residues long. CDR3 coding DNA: TGTGCCTGGAGTGCCGGTTCGGGGGCCAACGTCCTGACTTTC. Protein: CAWSAGSGANVLTF.